A selection of T cell receptor beta chains follows, all from one sample in a study of neoadjuvant anti-PD-1 for oral cavity cancer. TCRdb keeps only in-frame clones here, not all; method: immunoSEQ multiplex PCR. This repertoire shows 15,000 or so clones, roughly 60% found once; its top ten account for about 2%. The material sequenced was PBMCs, taken before nivolumab (anti-PD-1) treatment. All receptors come from a person between 40 and 85 years old with oral cavity squamous cell carcinoma. CDR3s include the opening cysteine and the closing phenylalanine or tryptophan. The D gene is left open where the match is weak. Clone size is given for some rows only: seen once, a few or many times, or a class if the clone is expanded.

CDR3	V	size	D
CASSLSGSTDTQYF	TRBV5-6	NA	NA
CASSSGVQETQYF	TRBV28	NA	NA
CASSKRLAASNEQFF	TRBV6-1	once	TRBD2
CASSIGGLGGNTGELFF	TRBV19	NA	NA
CASRFQQGSQPQHF	TRBV27	NA	NA
CASSTRLTSGRRGETQYF	TRBV19	NA	TRBD2
CASSPGRGRPFYEQYF	TRBV7-2	NA	NA
CASMKGMRAGYTF	TRBV6-1	NA	NA
CASSSQVSNQPQHF	TRBV7-2	few	NA
CASSDRGGNQPQHF	TRBV28	NA	TRBD1
CASSYSRGRLNGYTF	TRBV6-5	NA	TRBD1
CASSLEWGTYIHTF	TRBV7-2	once	NA
CASSYGGTYNTGELFF	TRBV6-6	NA	NA
CASSLKQGGQPQHF	TRBV28	NA	TRBD1
CASSIRGMGNQPQHF	TRBV19	NA	NA
CASSTVQPQHF	TRBV28	few	NA
CASSGSFRTKELFF	TRBV7-3	few	NA
CSFRYGNTIYF	TRBV20-1	once	NA
CASSVTDLSNQPQHF	TRBV9	NA	NA
CASSVEGFGYTF	TRBV2	NA	NA
CATWERQSHQPQHF	TRBV5-1	NA	NA
CASSRSRGRTDTQYF	TRBV7-2	few	NA
CASIRDGNSPLHF	TRBV28	NA	NA
CASSTTGQGAPNTIYF	TRBV19	once	TRBD1
CASSSGLEDSEQYF	TRBV28	NA	NA
CASSIRTGGGSGANVLTF	TRBV19	NA	NA
CSVGYFGIEGYTF	TRBV29-1	few	NA
CASSSRSGENTEAFF	TRBV13	NA	NA
CASSFPGGELFF	TRBV5-4	NA	NA
CASSYSGTGRTGELFF	TRBV11-2	NA	TRBD1
CASRTPLRTFF	TRBV2	NA	NA
CASNPFGYNEQFF	TRBV2	NA	NA
CASSLAQTGANYGYTF	TRBV7-9	NA	NA
CASSLGSAGNHNEQFF	TRBV5-4	few	TRBD2
CASSSYRGQGNEQFF	TRBV11-2	once	TRBD1
CASSLLGRVRDEQYF	TRBV11-2	NA	NA
CASTLRGLDEQFF	TRBV7-9	NA	NA
CASSDGNQPQHF	TRBV10-1	NA	NA
CASKAGGYEQYF	TRBV7-2	NA	TRBD2
CASSPGTGGRDTQYF	TRBV5-1	NA	TRBD1
CAWSSWIPNQPQHF	TRBV30	NA	NA
CASSETRQSYEQYF	TRBV2	NA	NA
CASSNSYRAWDTEAFF	TRBV5-1	NA	NA
CASSERRTGVGYGYTF	TRBV10-2	NA	TRBD1
CASRGQIYEQYF	TRBV28	NA	NA
CASSEEIGDYEQYF	TRBV6-1	NA	NA
CASPTGVSNYGYTF	TRBV5-1	NA	NA
CASSRAGNTEAFF	TRBV6-5	NA	NA
CASIYYEQYF	TRBV7-9	few	NA
CASSFGQGQNYGYTF	TRBV19	NA	TRBD1
CASSESAGGSETQYF	TRBV6-4	few	TRBD2
CATPPASGSSYEQYF	TRBV6-5	NA	TRBD2